The present entry profiles one TCR beta chain with its context. The antigen is undetermined. This entry is derived from a study of a mutant IDH1 vaccine in newly diagnosed glioma. At the level of the study: Initiation of the vaccine course occurred 4-6 weeks after radiotherapy alone, or alongside temozolomide cycles. Treated individuals were roughly 62% male and approximately 38% female, averaging 40.4 years of age. The earlier regimen, radiotherapy, temozolomide, or both, was most often both.

Time point of the sample: week 5, during vaccination. Each dose of the vaccine consisted of 300 ug of mutant IDH1 20-mer peptide, with topical imiquimod. The astrocytomas were IDH1-mutant, ATRX-negative, and WHO grade 3 or 4. Trimming removed 10 bases at V and 2 bases at J, with 20 bases between. Germline V gene lookup returns CDR1 MNHNY and CDR2 SVGAGI (reference sequence). This CDR3 comprises 15 residues. Here immunoSEQ multiplex PCR was the method, and the copy in TCRdb shows in-frame clones only, minus some. The table lists about 58,000 clones, about 80% of them singletons. The receptor was derived from a woman between 45 and 65 years old with glioma. V gene TRBV6-6 combines with J gene TRBJ1-2; the D gene is possibly TRBD1 (6 bases). This specimen was PBMCs, taken from a glioma patient whose treatment included an IDH1 peptide vaccine. The CDR3 loop is CAISTQGSRNYGYTF. In nucleotides, the CDR3 is TGTGCCATCTCGACACAGGGATCTCGGAACTATGGCTACACCTTC.